The T cell receptor (beta chain) under discussion was sequenced for a study of OX40 agonist ivuxolimab in advanced cancers. Study information: The patients received ivuxolimab by intravenous route every 2 weeks at 0.01 to 10 mg/kg.

Sequenced by immunoSEQ multiplex PCR; TCRdb stores in-frame clones only, minus some. The table has tens of thousands of clones, about nine tenths seen once; the top ten hold over 9.5%. Regarding this clone: The antigen is unknown.

The CDR3 loop spans 13 amino acids. V was pared by 1 base and J by 5 bases, with 7 bases between. The germline CDR1 and CDR2 sequences are LGHNA and YNFKEQ. If patients had autoimmune disease history or systemic immunosuppression, they were excluded. Study-level points and caveats: Individuals who were partial responders at 0.1-3.0 mg/kg had clonal expansion that ranked among the lowest.

Source: CD4+ or CD8+ T cells sorted from blood, taken in a trial of the OX40 agonist ivuxolimab. V usage is TRBV4-2 and J usage is TRBJ2-3, with D unresolved. The TCR originated in an adult with an advanced solid tumor such as melanoma, head and neck, liver or kidney cancer. The DNA of the CDR3 is TGTGCCAGCAGCCAAGTTCTTAGAGATACGCAGTATTTT. Its translation: CASSQVLRDTQYF.